These T cell receptor beta chains were read from a single sample in a study of metastatic and nonmetastatic thyroid tumors. TCRdb re-analyzed the PCR reads through MiXCR. This sample has roughly 22,000 clones, with over 10% found just once. The sequenced material came from blood. The receptor source for this set is a female donor with papillary thyroid cancer or a benign thyroid nodule (not recorded which). Some clones in this sample may be carry-over from other donors' samples. CDR3s leave out the opening cysteine and the closing phenylalanine or tryptophan. Fields, in order: J gene, V gene, CDR3 protein.

TRBJ2-2,TRBV5-6,ASSLVTFANTGELF
TRBJ1-2,TRBV7-9,ASSRDTDYGYT
TRBJ2-5,TRBV28,ASSSGTSGSSETQY
TRBJ2-3,TRBV5-1,ASSFTAGTTSTDTQY
TRBJ2-7,TRBV27,ASSPGTSGDSYEQY
TRBJ1-2,TRBV30,AWSVGSGDYGYT
TRBJ2-1,TRBV6-1,ASSGALTGEF
TRBJ2-5,TRBV20-1,SALGLLAGLRETQY
TRBJ1-2,TRBV27,ASSTDRDTYGYT
TRBJ2-7,TRBV2,ASSEGRGSWYEQY
TRBJ2-7,TRBV11-1,ASSRRGGLNEQY
TRBJ2-2,TRBV29-1,SVEGSTGELF
TRBJ2-7,TRBV28,ASSLGLAVRGEQY
TRBJ1-2,TRBV6-6,ASTVTRTGVGYT
TRBJ2-1,TRBV18,ASSLLAGDEQF
TRBJ2-1,TRBV5-1,ASRLAAYEQF
TRBJ2-2,TRBV5-1,ASSPGLAGPSRTGELF
TRBJ2-3,TRBV4-1,ASSQRAGGLDTQY
TRBJ2-5,TRBV7-8,ASSSRPGKQETQY
TRBJ2-7,TRBV12-3/TRBV12-4,ASSRGRVPNEQY
TRBJ2-5,TRBV7-9,ASSPGQGSGETQY
TRBJ1-4,TRBV2,ASSASGREKLF
TRBJ2-3,TRBV2,ASRSPTGPGDTQY
TRBJ2-1,TRBV27,ASKVAGEYNEQF
TRBJ1-6,TRBV2,ASSEVQGRSPLH
TRBJ1-2,TRBV6-5,ASSYSETTRGYT
TRBJ1-4,TRBV4-2,ASSQGLTANEKLF
TRBJ2-7,TRBV4-2,ASSSGAYEQY
TRBJ2-3,TRBV7-6,ASSPRTGTDTQY
TRBJ2-3,TRBV20-1,SARIPDTQY
TRBJ2-3,TRBV5-1,ASSPRPSVGTDTQY
TRBJ2-5,TRBV2,ASSLPSGRKETQY
TRBJ1-1,TRBV30,AWSVGRGPEAF
TRBJ2-3,TRBV7-7,ASSAVGGTDTQY
TRBJ2-3,TRBV30,AWSVGGVRTDTQY
TRBJ2-2,TRBV5-1,ASRPGGSAGELF